This T cell receptor beta chain comes out of a study of blood T cell repertoires in COVID-19. The CDR3 is made up of 16 amino acids. The V and J ends lost 4 bases and 0 bases respectively, with 14 bases between them. Germline lookup yields CDR1 MNHEY and CDR2 SVGAGI. Profiled with immunoSEQ multiplex PCR; TCRdb holds only in-frame clones, not every one. The sample has about 250,000 clones, 75% to 85% seen once. V gene TRBV6-5 combines with J gene TRBJ2-3; a weak D match, TRBD1 (6 bases). Sequencing was done on a sample of peripheral blood. The TCR originated in a man aged 45 to 65 with active or convalescent COVID-19. CDR3 region: CASSWGPDSSTDTQYF. The CDR3 bases are TGTGCCAGCAGTTGGGGCCCGGACAGTAGCACAGATACGCAGTATTTT.